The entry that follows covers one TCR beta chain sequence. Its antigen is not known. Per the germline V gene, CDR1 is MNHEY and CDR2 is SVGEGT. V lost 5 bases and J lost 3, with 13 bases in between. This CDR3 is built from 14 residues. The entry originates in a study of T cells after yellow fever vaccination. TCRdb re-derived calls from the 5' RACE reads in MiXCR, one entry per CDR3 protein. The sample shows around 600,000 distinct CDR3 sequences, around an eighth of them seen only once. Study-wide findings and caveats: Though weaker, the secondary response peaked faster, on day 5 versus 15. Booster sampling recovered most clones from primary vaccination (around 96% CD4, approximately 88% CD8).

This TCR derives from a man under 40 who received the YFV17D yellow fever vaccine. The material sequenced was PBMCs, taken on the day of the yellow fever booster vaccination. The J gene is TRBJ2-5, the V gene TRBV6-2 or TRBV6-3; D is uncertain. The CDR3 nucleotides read TGTGCCAGCAGTGGTGTTGAAGAAAAAGAGACCCAGTACTTC. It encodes CASSGVEEKETQYF.